This is a list of T cell receptor beta chains from one sample in a study of chemoradiotherapy in HPV16-positive cancers. Some clones are missing from TCRdb's copy, which holds only in-frame ones; the method was immunoSEQ multiplex PCR. The sample records fewer than 35,000 clones, nearly 95% being singletons. Sequences were derived from blood, sampled from a patient who underwent chemoradiotherapy. The receptors here all came from a human donor with HPV-associated anogenital cancer. The CDR3 runs from the conserved cysteine through the conserved F or W. D genes are given only for firm matches. Some rows have no size entry. The others give once, few or many, or a class for an expanded clone.

V gene	J gene	D gene	clone size	CDR3 DNA	CDR3 protein
TRBV28	TRBJ1-5	-	-	TGTGCCAGCACACTAGGGGGGAATGGGAAAAATCAGCCCCAGCATTTT	CASTLGGNGKNQPQHF
TRBV9	TRBJ2-1	-	once	TGTGCCAGCAGCGTAGCTACCGGAGGGGGGCGCAATGAGCAGTTCTTC	CASSVATGGGRNEQFF
TRBV9	TRBJ1-1	-	-	TGTGCCAGCAGCGCCCCCCAGACAGGGAACACTGAAGCTTTCTTT	CASSAPQTGNTEAFF
TRBV6-1	TRBJ1-3	-	-	TGTGCCGGCTCTCAATTCTACTCTGGAAACACCATATATTTT	CAGSQFYSGNTIYF
TRBV5-6	TRBJ1-3	TRBD1	-	TGTGCCAGCAGCTTGGACGGGACAGGGTCAGGAAACACCATATATTTT	CASSLDGTGSGNTIYF
TRBV25-1	TRBJ2-3	TRBD1	-	TGTGCCAGCAGGCTGACAGGGTCAGATACGCAGTATTTT	CASRLTGSDTQYF
TRBV7-3	TRBJ1-1	-	-	TGTGCCAGCAGCGTCTCCGGTGGGGCATGGAACACTGAAGCTTTCTTT	CASSVSGGAWNTEAFF
TRBV19	TRBJ2-5	-	-	TGTGCCAGTAGTATAGGAGTGGGGCAAGAGACCCAGTACTTC	CASSIGVGQETQYF
TRBV4-3	TRBJ2-7	TRBD1	-	TGCGCCAGCAGCCATGGACAGGGCACCTACGAGCAGTACTTC	CASSHGQGTYEQYF
TRBV7-9	TRBJ2-7	-	-	TGTGCCAGCAGCTTAACGGGGAATGAGCAGTACTTC	CASSLTGNEQYF
TRBV6-1	TRBJ1-3	TRBD1	-	TGTGCCAGCAACCGACAGGGGGGAAACACCATATATTTT	CASNRQGGNTIYF
TRBV27	TRBJ2-2	TRBD2	-	TGTGCCAGCAGCCTACCCCCTAGCGGGGGTACCGGGGAGCTGTTTTTT	CASSLPPSGGTGELFF
TRBV7-9	TRBJ2-1	TRBD2	-	TGTGCCAGCAGCACCGGGACTAACAATGAGCAGTTCTTC	CASSTGTNNEQFF
TRBV29-1	TRBJ2-3	-	-	TGCAGCGTTGGTTGGGCGGCAAGCGGACCAGATACGCAGTATTTT	CSVGWAASGPDTQYF
TRBV4-2	TRBJ1-5	-	-	TGTGCCAGCAGCCAAGACCGACGGGCGCGAGATCAGCCCCAGCATTTT	CASSQDRRARDQPQHF
TRBV9	TRBJ2-5	-	once	TGTGCCAGGGGAGAGACCCAGTACTTC	CARGETQYF
TRBV7-9	TRBJ1-4	-	-	TGTGCCAGCAGCCTACCGGGATCCAGAAATGAAAAACTGTTTTTT	CASSLPGSRNEKLFF
TRBV19	TRBJ1-1	-	-	TGTGCCAGTAGTCCCCCCCCCAGGGGAAACACTGAAGCTTTCTTT	CASSPPPRGNTEAFF
TRBV6-5	TRBJ2-7	-	-	TGTGCCAGCAGTACTTACCTACCGGGAGAGTACGAGCAGTACTTC	CASSTYLPGEYEQYF
TRBV5-1	TRBJ1-1	-	-	TGCGCCAGCAGCTTGGATTGGACGGTCTTGAACACTGAAGCTTTCTTT	CASSLDWTVLNTEAFF
TRBV28	TRBJ1-2	TRBD1	-	TGTGCCAGCAGTACCCCCGGGACAGGGAAGTTAAATGGCTACACCTTC	CASSTPGTGKLNGYTF
TRBV7-2	TRBJ1-2	-	-	TGTGCCAGCAGTTACCTGGAACTGCAGCGTTACACCTTC	CASSYLELQRYTF
TRBV4-1	TRBJ2-1	-	-	TGCGCCAGCAGCCAAGGGCCGGGCGATGAGCAGTTCTTC	CASSQGPGDEQFF
TRBV5-4	TRBJ2-3	-	-	TGTGCCAGCAGCCCCGGGGGAACAGATACGCAGTATTTT	CASSPGGTDTQYF